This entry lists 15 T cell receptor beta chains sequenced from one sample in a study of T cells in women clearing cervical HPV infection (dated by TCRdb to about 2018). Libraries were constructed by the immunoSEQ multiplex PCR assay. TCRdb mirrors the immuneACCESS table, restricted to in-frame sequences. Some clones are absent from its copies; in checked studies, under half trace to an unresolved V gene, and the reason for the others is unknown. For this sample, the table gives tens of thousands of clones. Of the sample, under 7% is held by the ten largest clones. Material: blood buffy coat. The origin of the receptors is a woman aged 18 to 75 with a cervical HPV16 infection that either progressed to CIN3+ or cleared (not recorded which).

The CDR3 bases that were read are TGTGCCAGCAACCCCAGCGACTATGGC. Its protein is CASNPSDYG. The whole CDR3 protein is CASNPSDYGYTF. The chain has TRBV28 and TRBJ1-2, with D uncertain. Read coverage stops 3 residues before the CDR3 terminus; the germline J gene supplies the remainder. Germline loops: CDR1 MDHEN, CDR2 SYDVKM. Between the trimmed V and J ends, which lost 7 bases and 3 bases, there was a span of 9 bases. This CDR3 is built from 12 residues.

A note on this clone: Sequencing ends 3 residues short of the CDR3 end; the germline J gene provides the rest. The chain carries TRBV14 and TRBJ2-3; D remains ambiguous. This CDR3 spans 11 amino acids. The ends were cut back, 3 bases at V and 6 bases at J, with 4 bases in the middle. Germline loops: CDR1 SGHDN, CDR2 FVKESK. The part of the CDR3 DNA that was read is TGTGCCAGCAGCCATTCTGATACG. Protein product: CASSHSDT. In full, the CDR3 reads CASSHSDTQYF.

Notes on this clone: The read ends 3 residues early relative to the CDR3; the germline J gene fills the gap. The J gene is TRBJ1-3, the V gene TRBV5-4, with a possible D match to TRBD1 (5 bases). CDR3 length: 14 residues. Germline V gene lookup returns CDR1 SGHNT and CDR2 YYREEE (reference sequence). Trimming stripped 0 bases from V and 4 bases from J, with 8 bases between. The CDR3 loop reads CASSLAPGGNTIYF. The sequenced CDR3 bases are TGTGCCAGCAGCTTGGCCCCAGGGGGAAACACC.

The covered CDR3 bases are TGCGCCAGCAGCCAAGCCCTTTCGACAGATACG. Its translation: CASSQALSTDT. The entire CDR3 sequence reads CASSQALSTDTQYF. The J gene is TRBJ2-3, the V gene TRBV4-1, with D unresolved. The CDR3 end falls 3 residues outside the read, so it is completed with the germline J gene. The length of the CDR3 is 14 residues. The germline CDR1 and CDR2 sequences are MGHRA and YSYEKL. The ends were cut back, 1 base at V and 3 bases at J, with 8 bases in the middle.

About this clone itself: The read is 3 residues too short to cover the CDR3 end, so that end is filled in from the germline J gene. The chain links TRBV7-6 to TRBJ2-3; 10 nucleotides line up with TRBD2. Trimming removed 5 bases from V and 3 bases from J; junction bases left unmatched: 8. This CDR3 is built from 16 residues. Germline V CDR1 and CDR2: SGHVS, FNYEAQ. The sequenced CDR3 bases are TGTGCCAGCAGCCCACGCTTGACTAGCGGGACAGATACG. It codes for CASSPRLTSGTDT. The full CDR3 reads CASSPRLTSGTDTQYF.

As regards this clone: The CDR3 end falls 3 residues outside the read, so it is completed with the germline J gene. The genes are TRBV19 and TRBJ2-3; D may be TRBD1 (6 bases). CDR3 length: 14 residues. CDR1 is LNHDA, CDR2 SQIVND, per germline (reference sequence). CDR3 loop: CASSPVGAKETQYF. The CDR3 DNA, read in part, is TGTGCCAGTAGCCCCGTGGGGGCTAAAGAGACG.

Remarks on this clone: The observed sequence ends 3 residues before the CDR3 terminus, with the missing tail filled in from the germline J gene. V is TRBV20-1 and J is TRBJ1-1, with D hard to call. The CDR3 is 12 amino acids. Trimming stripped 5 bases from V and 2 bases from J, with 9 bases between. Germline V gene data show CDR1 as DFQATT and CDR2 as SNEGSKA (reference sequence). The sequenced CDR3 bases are TGCAGTGCTTGGGCCCCAAACACTGAA. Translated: CSAWAPNTE. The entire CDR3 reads CSAWAPNTEAFF.

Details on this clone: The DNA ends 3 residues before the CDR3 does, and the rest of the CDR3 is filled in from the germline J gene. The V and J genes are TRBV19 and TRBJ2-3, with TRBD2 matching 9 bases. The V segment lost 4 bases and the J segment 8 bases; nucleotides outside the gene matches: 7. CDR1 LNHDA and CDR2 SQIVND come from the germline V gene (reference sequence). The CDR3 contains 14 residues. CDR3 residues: CASSTQGLAVTQYF. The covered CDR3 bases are TGTGCCAGTAGTACCCAGGGACTAGCAGTTACG.

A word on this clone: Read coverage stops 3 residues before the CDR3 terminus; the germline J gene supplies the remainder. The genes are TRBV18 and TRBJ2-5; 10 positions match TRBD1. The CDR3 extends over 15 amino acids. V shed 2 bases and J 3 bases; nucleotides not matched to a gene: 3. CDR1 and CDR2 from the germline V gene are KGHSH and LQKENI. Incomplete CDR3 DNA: TGTGCCAGCTCACCAAGACAGGGGGCTGAAGAGACC. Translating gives CASSPRQGAEET. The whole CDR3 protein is CASSPRQGAEETQYF.

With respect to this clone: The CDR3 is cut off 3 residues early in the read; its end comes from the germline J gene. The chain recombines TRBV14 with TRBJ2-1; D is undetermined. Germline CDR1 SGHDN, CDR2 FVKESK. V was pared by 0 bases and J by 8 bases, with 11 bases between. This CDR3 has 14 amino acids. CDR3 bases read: TGTGCCAGCAGCCAAGATCCCAATTCAGATGAG. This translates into CASSQDPNSDE. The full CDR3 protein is CASSQDPNSDEQFF. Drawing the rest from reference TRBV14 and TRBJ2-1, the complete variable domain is EAGVTQFPSHSVIEKGQTVTLRCDPISGHDNLYWYRRVMGKEIKFLLHFVKESKQDESGMPNNRFLAERTGGTYSTLKVQPAELEDSGVYFCASSQDPNSDEQFFGPGTRLTVL.

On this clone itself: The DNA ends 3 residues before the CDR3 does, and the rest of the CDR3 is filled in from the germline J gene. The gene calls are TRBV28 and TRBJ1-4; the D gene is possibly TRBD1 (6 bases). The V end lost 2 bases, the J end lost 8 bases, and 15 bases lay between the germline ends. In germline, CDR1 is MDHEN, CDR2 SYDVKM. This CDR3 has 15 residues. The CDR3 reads CASSLPPGEGEKLFF. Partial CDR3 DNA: TGTGCCAGCAGTTTACCCCCAGGGGAGGGGGAAAAA.

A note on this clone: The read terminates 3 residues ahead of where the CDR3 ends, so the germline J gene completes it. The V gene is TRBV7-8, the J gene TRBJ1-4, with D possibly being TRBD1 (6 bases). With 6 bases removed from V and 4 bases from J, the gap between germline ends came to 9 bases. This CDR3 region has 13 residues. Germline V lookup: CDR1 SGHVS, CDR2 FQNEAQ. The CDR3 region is CASRQGHNEKLFF. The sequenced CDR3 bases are TGTGCCAGCAGACAGGGCCATAATGAAAAA.

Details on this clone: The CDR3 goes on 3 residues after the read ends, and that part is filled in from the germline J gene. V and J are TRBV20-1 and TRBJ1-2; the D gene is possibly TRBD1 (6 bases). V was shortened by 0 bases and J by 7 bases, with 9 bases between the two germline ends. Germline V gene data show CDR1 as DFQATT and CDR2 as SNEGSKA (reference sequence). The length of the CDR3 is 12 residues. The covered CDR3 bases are TGCAGTGCTAGAGACAGGGGTCTTGGC. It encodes CSARDRGLG. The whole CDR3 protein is CSARDRGLGYTF.

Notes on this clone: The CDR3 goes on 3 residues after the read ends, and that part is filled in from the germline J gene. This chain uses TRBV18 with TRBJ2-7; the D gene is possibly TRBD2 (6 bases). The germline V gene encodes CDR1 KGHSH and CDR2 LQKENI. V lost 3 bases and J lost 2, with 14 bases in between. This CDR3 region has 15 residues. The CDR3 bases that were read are TGTGCCAGCTCACCCTCGCTGCGGGGAACCTACGAG. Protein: CASSPSLRGTYE. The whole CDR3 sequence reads CASSPSLRGTYEQYF.

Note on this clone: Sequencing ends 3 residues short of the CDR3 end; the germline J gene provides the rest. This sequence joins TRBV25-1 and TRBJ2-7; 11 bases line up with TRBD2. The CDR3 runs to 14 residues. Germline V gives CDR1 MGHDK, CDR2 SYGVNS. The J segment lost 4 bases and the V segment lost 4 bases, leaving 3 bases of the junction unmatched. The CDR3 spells CASSGLAGRYEQYF. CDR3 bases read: TGTGCCAGCAGTGGACTAGCGGGAAGGTACGAG.